What follows describes a single T cell receptor beta chain. Its specificity is not known. This entry is derived from a study of cytomegalovirus exposure and HLA in healthy donors. PCR used 60 Vbeta primers and 13 Jbeta primers. Assay used: immunoSEQ multiplex PCR; TCRdb lists only in-frame clones, some missing. The sample consists of fewer than 150,000 clones, 80% of them appearing once. Whole-study findings and limits: Researchers had no immune exposure information except CMV serostatus available.

The sequence derives from a man aged 25-45 years in good health. Specimen: PBMCs.

CDR3 protein: CASSPSSYEQYF. The CDR3 coding sequence is TGTGCCAGCAGCCCTAGCTCCTACGAGCAGTACTTC. The rearrangement joins TRBV7-2 to TRBJ2-7; no firm D call. This CDR3 has 12 amino acids. Trimming removed 5 bases from V and 0 bases from J, with 5 bases in between. Germline V gene data show CDR1 as SGHTA and CDR2 as FQGNSA.